One sample yielded the 10 T cell receptor beta chains listed below, sequenced in a study of CD4 and CD8 cells across lung adenocarcinoma regions. TCRdb reprocessed the PCR reads with MiXCR, giving one entry per CDR3 protein. Here the sample spans more than 10,000 distinct CDR3 sequences, roughly 56% being singletons. Sequenced sample: CD8+ T cells from the margin of a lung tumor. The origin of the receptors is a female donor with lung adenocarcinoma. The CD4 and CD8 labels of this study may be unreliable.

Of note for this clonotype: A junction end diverges from the germline sequence, so it may reflect a read error. J is TRBJ2-3 and V is TRBV10-3, with unresolved D. Germline loops: CDR1 ENHRY, CDR2 SYGVKD. This CDR3 is built from 12 residues. CDR3 DNA: TGTGCCGTCTCCCGTGTCGCAGAGACGCAGTACTTT. It translates to CAVSRVAETQYF.

This clonotype is termed medium-sized (0.01 to 0.1%). The J gene is TRBJ1-2, the V gene TRBV6-5; D gene uncertain. The CDR3 totals 15 residues. Trimming pared 4 bases from V and 4 bases from J, leaving 16 bases between. The V gene's germline CDR1 is MNHEY and CDR2 SVGAGI. CDR3 sequence (DNA): TGTGCCAGCAGTTCCACCCGAGGAGGCGCCTATGGCTACACCTTC. Protein product: CASSSTRGGAYGYTF.

The rearrangement links TRBV10-1 to TRBJ2-5, with 9 nucleotides matching TRBD2. This CDR3 spans 14 amino acids. CDR1 WNHNN and CDR2 SYGVQD come from the germline V gene (reference sequence). The CDR3 DNA follows: TGCGCGGGCAGCGGGAGGCGTAGCGAAGAGACCCAGTACTTC. It translates to CAGSGRRSEETQYF.

This clonotype was seen a single time. The chain links TRBV7-2 to TRBJ2-7; 9 bases are shared with TRBD2. This CDR3 spans 15 amino acids. Germline CDR1 reads SGHTA; CDR2 reads FQGNSA. Trimming removed 1 base from V and 4 bases from J; junction bases left unmatched: 5. In DNA, the CDR3 is TGTGCCAGCAGCTTAGATGGCGGGAGGGGATACGAGCAGTACTTC. Its translation: CASSLDGGRGYEQYF.

This chain joins TRBV27 and TRBJ2-1; 8 positions agree with TRBD2. J gave up 9 bases and V 8 bases, and 24 bases lay outside the gene matches. This CDR3 region has 18 residues. Germline-derived CDR1 and CDR2 are MNHEY and SMNVEV (reference sequence). The CDR3 loop reads CASWGSGGGGRIFLEQFF. The CDR3 DNA reads as TGTGCCAGCTGGGGGTCCGGGGGGGGCGGGAGAATATTTCTTGAGCAGTTCTTC.

The gene calls are TRBV10-1 and TRBJ2-3, with D maybe TRBD2 (6 bases). V lost 0 bases and J 2 bases, leaving 9 bases between the germline ends. This CDR3 is built from 15 residues. Germline CDR1 reads WNHNN; CDR2 reads SYGVQD (reference sequence). Written as DNA, the CDR3 is TGCGCCAGCAGTGAGTCGGGGGGATTCACAGATACGCAGTATTTT. It is translated as CASSESGGFTDTQYF.

Comment on this clonotype: At one of its ends the junction is not consistent with the germline gene, which may arise from a read error. The chain joins TRBV9 to TRBJ2-1; TRBD2 matches at 9 bases. This CDR3 has 17 amino acids. CDR1 and CDR2 from the germline V gene are SGDLS and YYNGEE. The CDR3 reads CASSPVAGGPSYNEQLF. Here the CDR3 DNA reads TGTGCCAGCAGCCCCGTGGCGGGGGGGCCGTCCTACAATGAGCAGCTCTTC.

This chain links TRBV6-1 with TRBJ2-4; 8 bases line up with TRBD2. Germline-derived CDR1 and CDR2 are MNHNS and SASEGT. The CDR3 is 14 residues long. The V and J ends lost 9 bases and 13 bases, in that order; junction bases with no gene match: 17. The CDR3 DNA reads as TGTGCCAGTCTCGGGGGGGGGGACAAAGAGATCCAGTACTTC. Protein: CASLGGGDKEIQYF.

V gene TRBV10-1 combines with J gene TRBJ2-4; no definite D call. V dropped 2 bases and J dropped 11 bases, with 16 bases sitting between them. The CDR3 covers 14 residues. Germline lookup yields CDR1 WNHNN and CDR2 SYGVQD (reference sequence). The CDR3 is CASSEGRNEGFQYF. The DNA for the CDR3 is TGCGCCAGCAGTGAGGGCCGGAACGAAGGGTTTCAGTACTTC.

This clonotype was counted a few times. This chain uses TRBV6-5 with TRBJ1-2, with D perhaps matching TRBD1 (5 bases). Trimming removed 2 bases from V and 4 bases from J, with 8 bases in between. Germline lookup yields CDR1 MNHEY and CDR2 SVGAGI. CDR3 length: 13 amino acids. The CDR3 region is CASSYQGPYGYTF. CDR3 nucleotide sequence: TGTGCCAGCAGTTACCAGGGTCCCTATGGCTACACCTTC.